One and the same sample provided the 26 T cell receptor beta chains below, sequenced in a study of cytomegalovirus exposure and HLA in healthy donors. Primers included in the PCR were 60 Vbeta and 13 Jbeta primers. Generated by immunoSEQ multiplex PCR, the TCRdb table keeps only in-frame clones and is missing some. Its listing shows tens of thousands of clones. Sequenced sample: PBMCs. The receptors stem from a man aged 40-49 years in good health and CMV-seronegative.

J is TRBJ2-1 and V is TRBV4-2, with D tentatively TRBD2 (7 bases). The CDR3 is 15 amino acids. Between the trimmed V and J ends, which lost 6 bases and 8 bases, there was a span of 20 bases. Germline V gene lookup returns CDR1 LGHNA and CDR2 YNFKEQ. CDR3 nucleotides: TGTGCCAGCAGGAGGCTCGCGGGAGAGGGGGATGAGCAGTTCTTC. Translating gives CASRRLAGEGDEQFF.

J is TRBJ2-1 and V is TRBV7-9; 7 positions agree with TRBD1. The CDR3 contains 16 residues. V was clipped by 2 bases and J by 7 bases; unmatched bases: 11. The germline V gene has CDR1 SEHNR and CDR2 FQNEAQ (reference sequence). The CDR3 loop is CASSLTTGASSNEQFF. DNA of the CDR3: TGTGCCAGCAGCTTAACAACAGGGGCCTCCTCTAATGAGCAGTTCTTC.

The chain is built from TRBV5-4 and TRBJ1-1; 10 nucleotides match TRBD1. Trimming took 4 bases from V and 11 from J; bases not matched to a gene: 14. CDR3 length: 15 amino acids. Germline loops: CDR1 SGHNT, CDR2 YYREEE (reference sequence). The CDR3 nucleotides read TGTGCCAGCAGCGGAACCGGGACAGGGGCCTATGGGGCTTTCTTT. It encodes CASSGTGTGAYGAFF.

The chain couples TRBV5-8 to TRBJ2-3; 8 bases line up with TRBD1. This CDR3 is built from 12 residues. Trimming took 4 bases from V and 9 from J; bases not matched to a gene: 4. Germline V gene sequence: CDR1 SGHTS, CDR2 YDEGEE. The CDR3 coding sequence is TGTGCCAGCAGCCTCACAGGGGGGACGCAGTATTTT. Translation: CASSLTGGTQYF.

The CDR3 DNA reads TGTGCCAGCAGCGTAGGAGAGCCCCGGAGTACTTACAATGAGCAGTTCTTC. It encodes CASSVGEPRSTYNEQFF. The rearrangement links TRBV9 to TRBJ2-1; no clear D gene. The germline V gene encodes CDR1 SGDLS and CDR2 YYNGEE. V was pared by 0 bases and J by 4 bases, with 17 bases between. The CDR3 has 17 amino acids.

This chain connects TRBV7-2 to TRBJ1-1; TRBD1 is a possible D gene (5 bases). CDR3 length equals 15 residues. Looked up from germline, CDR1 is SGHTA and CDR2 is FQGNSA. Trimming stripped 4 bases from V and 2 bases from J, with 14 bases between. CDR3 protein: CASSSLLGLNTEAFF. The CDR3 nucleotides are TGTGCCAGCAGCTCCCTTTTGGGGCTCAACACTGAAGCTTTCTTT.

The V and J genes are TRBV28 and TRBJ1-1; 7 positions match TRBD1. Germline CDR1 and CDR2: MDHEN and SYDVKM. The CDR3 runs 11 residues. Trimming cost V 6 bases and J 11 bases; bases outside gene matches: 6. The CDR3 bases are TGTGCCAGCAGCTCCGGACAGGCGGCTTTCTTT. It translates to CASSSGQAAFF.

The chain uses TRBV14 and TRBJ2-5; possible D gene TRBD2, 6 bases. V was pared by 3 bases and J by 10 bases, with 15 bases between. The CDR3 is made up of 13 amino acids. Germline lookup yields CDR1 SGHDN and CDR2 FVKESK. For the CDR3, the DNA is TGTGCCAGCAGCCAGTTAGCGGTTGGGGACCAGTACTTC. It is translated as CASSQLAVGDQYF.

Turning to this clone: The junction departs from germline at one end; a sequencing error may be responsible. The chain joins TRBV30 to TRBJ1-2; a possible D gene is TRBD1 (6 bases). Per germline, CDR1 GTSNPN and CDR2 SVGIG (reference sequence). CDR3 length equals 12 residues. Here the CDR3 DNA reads TGTGCCTGGGCCCGGGACAAGGTGGGGTACACCTTT. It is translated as CAWARDKVGYTF.

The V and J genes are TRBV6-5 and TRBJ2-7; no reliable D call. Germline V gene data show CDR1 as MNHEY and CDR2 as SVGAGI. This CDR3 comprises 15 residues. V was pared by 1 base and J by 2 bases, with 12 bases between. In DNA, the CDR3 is TGTGCCAGCAGTTACTTTGGTCCCCGGGCCTACGAGCAGTACTTC. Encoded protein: CASSYFGPRAYEQYF.

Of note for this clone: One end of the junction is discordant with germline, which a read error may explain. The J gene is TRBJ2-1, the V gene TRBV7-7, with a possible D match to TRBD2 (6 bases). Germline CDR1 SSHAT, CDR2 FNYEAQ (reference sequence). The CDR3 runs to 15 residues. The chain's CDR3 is CASSLSGGTYNEQFF. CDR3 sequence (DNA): TGTGCTAGCAGCTTATCTGGCGGGACCTACAATGAGCAGTTCTTC. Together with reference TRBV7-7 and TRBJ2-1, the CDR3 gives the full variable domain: GAGVSQSPRYKVTKRGQDVTLRCDPISSHATLYWYQQALGQGPEFLTYFNYEAQPDKSGLPSDRFSAERPEGSISTLTIQRTEQRDSAMYRCASSLSGGTYNEQFFGPGTRLTVL.

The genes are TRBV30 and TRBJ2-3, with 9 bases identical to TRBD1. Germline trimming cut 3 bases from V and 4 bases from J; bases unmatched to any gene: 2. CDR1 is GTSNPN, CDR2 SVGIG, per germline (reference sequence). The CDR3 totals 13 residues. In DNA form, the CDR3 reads TGTGCCTGGAGGGACAGGGGCGCAGATACGCAGTATTTT. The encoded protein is CAWRDRGADTQYF.

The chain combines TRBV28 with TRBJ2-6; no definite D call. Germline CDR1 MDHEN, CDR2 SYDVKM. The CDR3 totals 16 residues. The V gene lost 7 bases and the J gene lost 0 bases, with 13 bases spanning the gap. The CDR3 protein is CASIAVQSSGANVLTF. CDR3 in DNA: TGTGCCAGCATTGCGGTCCAATCCTCTGGGGCCAACGTCCTGACTTTC.

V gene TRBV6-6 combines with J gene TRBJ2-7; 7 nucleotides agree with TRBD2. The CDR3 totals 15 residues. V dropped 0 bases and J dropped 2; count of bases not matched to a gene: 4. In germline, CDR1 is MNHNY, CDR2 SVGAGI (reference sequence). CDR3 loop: CASSYSGEGPYEQYF. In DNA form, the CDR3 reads TGTGCCAGCAGTTACTCGGGGGAGGGACCCTACGAGCAGTACTTC.

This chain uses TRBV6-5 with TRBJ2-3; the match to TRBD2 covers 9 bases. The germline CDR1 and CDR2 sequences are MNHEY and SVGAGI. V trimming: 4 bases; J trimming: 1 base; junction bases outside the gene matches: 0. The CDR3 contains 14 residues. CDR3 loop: CASSLAGGTDTQYF. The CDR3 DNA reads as TGTGCCAGCAGTTTAGCGGGGGGCACAGATACGCAGTATTTT.

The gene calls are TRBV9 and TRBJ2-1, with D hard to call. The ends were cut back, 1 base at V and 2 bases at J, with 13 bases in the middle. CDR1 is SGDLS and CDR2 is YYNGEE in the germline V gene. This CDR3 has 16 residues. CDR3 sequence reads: CASSVPGSAPYNEQFF. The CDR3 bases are TGTGCCAGCAGCGTACCCGGGTCGGCTCCCTACAATGAGCAGTTCTTC.

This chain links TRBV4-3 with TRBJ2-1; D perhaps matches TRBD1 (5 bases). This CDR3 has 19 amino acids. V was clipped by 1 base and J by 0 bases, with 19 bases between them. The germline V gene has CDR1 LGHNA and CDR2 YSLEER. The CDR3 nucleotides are TGCGCCAGCAGCCAAGTAAGGGGATCAAGCGAAAGCTCCTACAATGAGCAGTTCTTC. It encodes CASSQVRGSSESSYNEQFF.

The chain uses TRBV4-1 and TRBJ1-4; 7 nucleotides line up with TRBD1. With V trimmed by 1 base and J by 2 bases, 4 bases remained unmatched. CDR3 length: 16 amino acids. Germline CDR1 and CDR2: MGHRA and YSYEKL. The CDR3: CASSQAPQGTNEKLFF. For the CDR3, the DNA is TGCGCCAGCAGCCAAGCACCACAGGGGACTAATGAAAAACTGTTTTTT.

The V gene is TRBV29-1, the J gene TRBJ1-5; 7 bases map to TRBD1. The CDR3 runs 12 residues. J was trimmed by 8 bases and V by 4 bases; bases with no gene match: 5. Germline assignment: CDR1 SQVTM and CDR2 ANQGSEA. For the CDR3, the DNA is TGCAGCGTTGGCGGCAGGGGGGAGCCCCAGCATTTT. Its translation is CSVGGRGEPQHF.

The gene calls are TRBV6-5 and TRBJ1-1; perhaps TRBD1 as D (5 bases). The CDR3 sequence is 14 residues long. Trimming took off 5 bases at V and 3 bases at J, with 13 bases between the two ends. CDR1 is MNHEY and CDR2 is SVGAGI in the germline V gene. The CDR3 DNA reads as TGTGCCAGCAGTCGCCAGTGGGGGGACACTGAAGCTTTCTTT. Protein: CASSRQWGDTEAFF.

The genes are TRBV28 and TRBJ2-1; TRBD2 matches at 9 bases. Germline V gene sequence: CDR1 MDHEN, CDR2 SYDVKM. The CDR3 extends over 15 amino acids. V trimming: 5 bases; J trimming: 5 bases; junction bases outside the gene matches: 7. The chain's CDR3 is CASSDGLAINNEQFF. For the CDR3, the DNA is TGTGCCAGCAGTGACGGACTAGCGATAAACAATGAGCAGTTCTTC.

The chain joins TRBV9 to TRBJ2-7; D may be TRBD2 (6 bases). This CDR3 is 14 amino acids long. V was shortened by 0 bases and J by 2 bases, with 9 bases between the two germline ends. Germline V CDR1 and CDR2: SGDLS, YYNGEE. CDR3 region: CASSVEAGAYEQYF. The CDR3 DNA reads TGTGCCAGCAGCGTAGAAGCGGGCGCCTACGAGCAGTACTTC.

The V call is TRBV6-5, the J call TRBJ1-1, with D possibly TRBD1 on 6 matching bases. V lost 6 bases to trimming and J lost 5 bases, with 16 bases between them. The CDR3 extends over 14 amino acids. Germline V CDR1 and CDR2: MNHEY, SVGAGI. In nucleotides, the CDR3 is TGTGCCAGCAGACGACGCGGGGGGCGGACTGAAGCTTTCTTT. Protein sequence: CASRRRGGRTEAFF.

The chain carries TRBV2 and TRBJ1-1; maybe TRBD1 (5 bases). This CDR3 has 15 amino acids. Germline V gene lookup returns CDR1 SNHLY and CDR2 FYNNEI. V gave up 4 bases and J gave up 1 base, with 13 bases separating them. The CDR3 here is CASSGPRTPNTEAFF. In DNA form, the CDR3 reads TGTGCCAGCAGTGGGCCTAGGACACCGAACACTGAAGCTTTCTTT.

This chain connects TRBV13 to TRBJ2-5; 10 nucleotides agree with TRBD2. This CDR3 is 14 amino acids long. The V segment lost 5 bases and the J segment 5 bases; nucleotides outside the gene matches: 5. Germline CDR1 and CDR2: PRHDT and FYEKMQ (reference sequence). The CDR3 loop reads CASSASGSGETQYF. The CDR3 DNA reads TGTGCCAGCAGCGCTAGCGGGAGCGGCGAGACCCAGTACTTC.

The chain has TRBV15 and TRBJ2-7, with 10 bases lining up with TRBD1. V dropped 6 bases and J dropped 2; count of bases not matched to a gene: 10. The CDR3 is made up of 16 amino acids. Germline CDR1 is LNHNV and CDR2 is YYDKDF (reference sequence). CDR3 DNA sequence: TGTGCCACCAGGCGGGAGACAGGGGGCACACCCTACGAGCAGTACTTC. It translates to CATRRETGGTPYEQYF.